The present T cell receptor (beta chain) was sequenced within a study of preoperative IRX-2 immunotherapy in early breast cancer. Treatment indicated: preoperative locoregional IRX-2 cytokine immunotherapy. Samples came from a phase Ib trial of preoperative locoregional IRX-2 cytokine immunotherapy. Only in-frame clones appear in the TCRdb table, and some are missing; sequencing was by immunoSEQ multiplex PCR. The sample gives tens of thousands of clones, roughly four fifths of which show up once; over 1.3% is in the top ten. V was trimmed by 3 bases and J by 3 bases, leaving 14 bases between them. This CDR3 spans 16 amino acids. Germline-derived CDR1 and CDR2 are LNHNV and YYDKDF (reference sequence).

The sequence derives from a human donor with breast cancer. The sample here was lymph node tissue, taken after IRX-2 immunotherapy. The chain recombines TRBV15 with TRBJ1-4; maybe TRBD1 (5 bases). The CDR3 coding sequence is TGTGCCACCAGCAGTTTTGGAGGGACCTCTAATGAAAAACTGTTTTTT. It yields the protein CATSSFGGTSNEKLFF.